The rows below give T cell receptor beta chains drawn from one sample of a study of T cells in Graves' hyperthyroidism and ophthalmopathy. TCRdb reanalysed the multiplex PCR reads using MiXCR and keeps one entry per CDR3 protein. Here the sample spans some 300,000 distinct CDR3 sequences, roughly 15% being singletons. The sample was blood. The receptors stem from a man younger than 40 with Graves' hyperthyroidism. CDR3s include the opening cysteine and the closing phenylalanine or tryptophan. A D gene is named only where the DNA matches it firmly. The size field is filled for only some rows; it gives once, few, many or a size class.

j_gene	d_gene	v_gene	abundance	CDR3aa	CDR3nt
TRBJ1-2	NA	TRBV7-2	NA	CASSLGSTGNYGYTF	TGTGCCAGCAGCTTAGGATCAACAGGGAACTATGGCTACACCTTC
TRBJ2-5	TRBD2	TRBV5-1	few	CASSPAALREGPETQYF	TGCGCCAGCAGCCCCGCAGCCTTGCGGGAGGGCCCCGAGACCCAGTACTTC
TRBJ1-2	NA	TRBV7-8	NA	CASRPGSGNGNYGYTF	TGTGCCAGCAGACCCGGGAGCGGCAACGGCAACTATGGCTACACCTTC
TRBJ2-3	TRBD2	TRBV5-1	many	CASNGLAGGPDTQYF	TGCGCCAGCAACGGACTAGCGGGAGGGCCAGATACGCAGTATTTT
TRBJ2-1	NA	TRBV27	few	CASGWASSYNEQFF	TGTGCCAGCGGTTGGGCAAGCTCCTACAATGAGCAGTTCTTC
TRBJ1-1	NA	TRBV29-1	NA	CSGRGPNTEAFF	TGCAGCGGGCGAGGGCCAAACACTGAAGCTTTCTTT
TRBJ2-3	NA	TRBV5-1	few	CASAEADTQYF	TGCGCCAGCGCAGAGGCGGATACGCAGTATTTT
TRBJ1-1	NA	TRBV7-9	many	CASRSYRENTEAFF	TGTGCCAGCAGATCCTACAGGGAAAACACTGAAGCTTTCTTT
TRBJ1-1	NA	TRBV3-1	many	CASSLEVGVTEAFF	TGTGCCAGCAGCCTTGAGGTGGGGGTCACTGAAGCTTTCTTT
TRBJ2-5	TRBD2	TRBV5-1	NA	CASSPSGTSGRGETQYF	TGCGCCAGCAGCCCCTCCGGGACTAGCGGGAGGGGAGAGACCCAGTACTTC
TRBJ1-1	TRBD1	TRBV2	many	CASSAGGADTEAFF	TGTGCCAGCAGCGCAGGGGGCGCGGACACTGAAGCTTTCTTT
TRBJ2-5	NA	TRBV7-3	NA	CASSFGREETQYF	TGTGCCAGCAGCTTCGGCAGGGAAGAGACCCAGTACTTC
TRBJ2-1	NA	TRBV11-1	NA	CASSQFGQGDNEQFF	TGTGCCAGCAGCCAATTTGGGCAGGGAGACAATGAGCAGTTCTTC
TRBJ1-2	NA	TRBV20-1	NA	CTTGSNDGYTF	TGCACTACAGGGTCAAACGATGGCTACACCTTC
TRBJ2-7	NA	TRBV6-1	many	CASRTGEDEQYF	TGTGCCAGCAGGACGGGGGAGGACGAGCAGTACTTC
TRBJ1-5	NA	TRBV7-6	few	CASSSLGPGNQPQHF	TGTGCCAGCAGCTCCCTAGGGCCGGGCAATCAGCCCCAGCATTTT
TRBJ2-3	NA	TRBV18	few	CASSEGGGDTQYF	TGTGCCAGCTCAGAGGGAGGCGGAGATACGCAGTATTTT
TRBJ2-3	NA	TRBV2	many	CASSPTLDTQYF	TGTGCCAGCAGTCCGACCCTAGATACGCAGTATTTT
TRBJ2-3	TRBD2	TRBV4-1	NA	CASSREGTSGITADTQYF	TGCGCCAGCAGCCGGGAAGGGACTAGCGGGATAACGGCAGATACGCAGTATTTT
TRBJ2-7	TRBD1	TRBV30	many	CAWSAGQETSEQYF	TGTGCCTGGAGTGCTGGACAGGAGACTTCCGAGCAGTACTTC